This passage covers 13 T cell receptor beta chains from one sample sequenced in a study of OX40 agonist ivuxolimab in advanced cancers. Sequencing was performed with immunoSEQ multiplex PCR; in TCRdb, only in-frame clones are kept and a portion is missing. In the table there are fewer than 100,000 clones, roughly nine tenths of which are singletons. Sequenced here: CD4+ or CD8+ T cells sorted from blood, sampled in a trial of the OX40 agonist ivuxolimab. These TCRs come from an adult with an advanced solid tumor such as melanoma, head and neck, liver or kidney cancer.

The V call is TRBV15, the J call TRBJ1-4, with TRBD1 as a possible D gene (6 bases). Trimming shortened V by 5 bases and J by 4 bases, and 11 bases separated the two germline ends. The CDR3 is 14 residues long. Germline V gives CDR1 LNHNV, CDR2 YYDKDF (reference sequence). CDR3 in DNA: TGTGCCACCAGCGCGGGACACTATAATGAAAAACTGTTTTTT. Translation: CATSAGHYNEKLFF.

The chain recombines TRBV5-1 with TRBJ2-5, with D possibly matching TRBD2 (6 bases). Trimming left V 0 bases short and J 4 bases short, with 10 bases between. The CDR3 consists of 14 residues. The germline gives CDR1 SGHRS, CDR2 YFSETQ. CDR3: CASSLAEGRETQYF. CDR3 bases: TGCGCCAGCAGCTTGGCGGAGGGTAGAGAGACCCAGTACTTC.

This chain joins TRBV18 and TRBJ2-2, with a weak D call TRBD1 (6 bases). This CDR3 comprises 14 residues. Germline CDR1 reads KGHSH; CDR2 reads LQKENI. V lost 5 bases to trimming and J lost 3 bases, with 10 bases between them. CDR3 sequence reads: CASSGQGHTGELFF. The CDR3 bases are TGTGCCAGCTCAGGGCAGGGGCACACCGGGGAGCTGTTTTTT.

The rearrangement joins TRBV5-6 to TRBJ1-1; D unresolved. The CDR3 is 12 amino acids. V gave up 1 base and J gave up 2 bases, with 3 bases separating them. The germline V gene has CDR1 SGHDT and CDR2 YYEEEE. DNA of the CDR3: TGTGCCAGCAGCTTGAGAAACACTGAAGCTTTCTTT. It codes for CASSLRNTEAFF.

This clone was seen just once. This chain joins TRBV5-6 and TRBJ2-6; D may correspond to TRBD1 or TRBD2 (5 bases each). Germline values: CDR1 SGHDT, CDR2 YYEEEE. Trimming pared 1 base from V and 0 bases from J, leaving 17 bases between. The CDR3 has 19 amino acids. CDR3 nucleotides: TGTGCCAGCAGCTTGTTGGGACGGAGAAACCCCTCTGGGGCCAACGTCCTGACTTTC. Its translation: CASSLLGRRNPSGANVLTF.

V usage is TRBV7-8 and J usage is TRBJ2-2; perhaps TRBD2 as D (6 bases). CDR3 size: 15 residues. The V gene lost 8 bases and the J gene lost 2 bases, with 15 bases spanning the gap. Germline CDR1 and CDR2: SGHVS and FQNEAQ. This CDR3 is CASPPAAGNTGELFF. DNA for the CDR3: TGTGCCAGCCCCCCCGCAGCGGGCAACACCGGGGAGCTGTTTTTT.

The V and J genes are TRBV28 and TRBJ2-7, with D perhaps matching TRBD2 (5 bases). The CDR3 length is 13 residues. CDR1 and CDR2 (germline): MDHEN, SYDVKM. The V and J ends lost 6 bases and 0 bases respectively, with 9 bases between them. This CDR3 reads CASSRSGSYEQYF. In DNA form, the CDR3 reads TGTGCCAGCAGCCGGAGCGGCTCCTACGAGCAGTACTTC. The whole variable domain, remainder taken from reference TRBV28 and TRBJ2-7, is DVKVTQSSRYLVKRTGEKVFLECVQDMDHENMFWYRQDPGLGLRLIYFSYDVKMKEKGDIPEGYSVSREKKERFSLILESASTNQTSMYLCASSRSGSYEQYFGPGTRLTVT.

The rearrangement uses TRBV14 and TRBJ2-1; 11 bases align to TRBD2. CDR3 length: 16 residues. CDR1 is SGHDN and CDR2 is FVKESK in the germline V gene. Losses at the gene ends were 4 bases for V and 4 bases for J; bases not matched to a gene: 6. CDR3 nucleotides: TGTGCCAGCAGCCCTCCTAGACTAGCGGGGTACAATGAGCAGTTCTTC. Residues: CASSPPRLAGYNEQFF.

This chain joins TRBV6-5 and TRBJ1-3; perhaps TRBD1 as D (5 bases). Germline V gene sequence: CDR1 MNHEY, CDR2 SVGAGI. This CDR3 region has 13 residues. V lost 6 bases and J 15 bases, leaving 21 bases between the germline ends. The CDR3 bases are TGTGCCAGCAGACTAGCTCTCGGGGGAAAACCATATTTT. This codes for CASRLALGGKPYF.

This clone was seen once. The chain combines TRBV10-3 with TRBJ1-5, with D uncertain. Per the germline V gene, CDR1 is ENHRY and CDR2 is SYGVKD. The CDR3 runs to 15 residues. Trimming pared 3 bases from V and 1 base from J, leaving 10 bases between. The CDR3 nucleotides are TGTGCCATCAGTGATTTCTTAGGGAGCAATCAGCCCCAGCATTTT. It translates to CAISDFLGSNQPQHF.

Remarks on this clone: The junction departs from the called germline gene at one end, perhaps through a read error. CDR3 in DNA: TGTGGCAGCAGCTGGGGGAACAGGGGGCACTATGGCTACACCTTC. Amino acids: CGSSWGNRGHYGYTF. The rearrangement joins TRBV5-5 to TRBJ1-2, with TRBD1 matching over 9 bases. The germline gives CDR1 SGHKS, CDR2 YYEKEE (reference sequence). This CDR3 region has 15 residues.

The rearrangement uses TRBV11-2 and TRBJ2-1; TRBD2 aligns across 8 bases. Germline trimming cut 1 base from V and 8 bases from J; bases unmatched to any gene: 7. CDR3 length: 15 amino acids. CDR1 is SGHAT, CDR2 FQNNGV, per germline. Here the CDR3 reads CASSLGVAGIDEQFF. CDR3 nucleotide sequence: TGTGCCAGCAGCTTAGGAGTAGCGGGAATAGATGAGCAGTTCTTC.

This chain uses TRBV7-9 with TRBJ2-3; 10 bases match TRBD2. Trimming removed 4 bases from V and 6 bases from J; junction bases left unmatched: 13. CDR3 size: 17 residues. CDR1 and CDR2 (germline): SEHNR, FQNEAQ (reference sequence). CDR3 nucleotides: TGTGCCAGCAGCTACTGGACTAGCGGAGGGCCGGGTGATACGCAGTATTTT. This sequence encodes CASSYWTSGGPGDTQYF.